The 31 T cell receptor beta chains given below trace back to one sample, sequenced in a study of cytomegalovirus exposure and HLA in healthy donors. The PCR was carried out with 60 Vbeta primers and 13 Jbeta primers. Generated by immunoSEQ multiplex PCR, the TCRdb table keeps only in-frame clones and is missing some. Of under 150,000 clones listed, around three quarters are singletons. Sequences were obtained from PBMCs. The receptor set was obtained from a man aged 40-50 years in good health and CMV-seropositive.

This clone appeared a few times. The chain links TRBV6-1 to TRBJ1-2; 7 nucleotides agree with TRBD1. Trimming at V came to 2 bases and at J to 6 bases, leaving 0 bases not matched to a gene. The CDR3 runs to 12 residues. Germline V gene lookup returns CDR1 MNHNS and CDR2 SASEGT. Written as DNA, the CDR3 is TGTGCCAGCAGTGAAAGGGGGCATGGCTACACCTTC. Encoded protein: CASSERGHGYTF.

This clone was counted a single time. The chain carries TRBV5-6 and TRBJ2-1, with 10 bases aligning to TRBD1. Trimming removed 1 base from V and 2 bases from J; junction bases left unmatched: 3. The CDR3 contains 16 residues. Germline values: CDR1 SGHDT, CDR2 YYEEEE. The CDR3 region is CASSLWDRGPYNEQFF. CDR3 coding DNA: TGTGCCAGCAGCTTGTGGGACAGGGGTCCCTACAATGAGCAGTTCTTC.

About this clone itself: An end of the junction does not agree with germline; a read error may underlie this. The sample carries other DNA sequences with the same CDR3. The V and J genes are TRBV2 and TRBJ2-5; 11 bases agree with TRBD2. Germline loops: CDR1 SNHLY, CDR2 FYNNEI. The CDR3 loop spans 13 amino acids. The CDR3 protein is CASLAGGRETQYF. The DNA of the CDR3 is TGTGCCAGCCTAGCGGGAGGCAGAGAGACTCAGTACTTC.

This chain links TRBV5-4 with TRBJ1-2; 11 bases agree with TRBD1. CDR1 and CDR2 from the germline V gene are SGHNT and YYREEE (reference sequence). Trimming took 3 bases from V and 5 from J; bases not matched to a gene: 6. The CDR3 is 15 amino acids. The CDR3: CASSYGQGARYGYTF. CDR3 nucleotides: TGTGCCAGCAGCTATGGACAGGGGGCACGTTATGGCTACACCTTC.

The rearrangement links TRBV6-5 to TRBJ1-1; TRBD1 matches at 8 bases. Germline V gives CDR1 MNHEY, CDR2 SVGAGI. Losses at the gene ends were 5 bases for V and 5 bases for J; bases not matched to a gene: 7. This CDR3 comprises 14 residues. The CDR3 protein is CASSGQGGKTEAFF. In nucleotides, the CDR3 is TGTGCCAGCAGTGGACAGGGTGGAAAAACTGAAGCTTTCTTT.

The V gene is TRBV6-5, the J gene TRBJ2-1; TRBD2 aligns across 11 bases. Germline values: CDR1 MNHEY, CDR2 SVGAGI. CDR3 length: 16 amino acids. Unmatched junction bases numbered 3, after V lost 4 bases and J lost 1 base. CDR3 nucleotides: TGTGCCAGCAGTTCCACTAGCGGGGGATCCTACAATGAGCAGTTCTTC. Translation gives CASSSTSGGSYNEQFF.

J is TRBJ1-2 and V is TRBV27; the match to TRBD1 covers 8 bases. From germline, CDR1 is MNHEY and CDR2 SMNVEV (reference sequence). V lost 0 bases to trimming and J lost 6 bases; unmatched junction nucleotides: 3. This CDR3 has 14 residues. The CDR3 coding sequence is TGTGCCAGCAGTTTATCCGACAGGGGTCATGGCTACACCTTC. It codes for CASSLSDRGHGYTF.

V usage is TRBV25-1 and J usage is TRBJ2-6; 7 bases fit TRBD1. CDR1 MGHDK and CDR2 SYGVNS come from the germline V gene. The CDR3 runs 18 residues. V lost 4 bases and J lost 3; bases outside the gene matches: 12. CDR3 coding DNA: TGTGCCAGCAGTGCCATTACAGGGGCAGAGAATGGGGCCAACGTCCTGACTTTC. It yields the protein CASSAITGAENGANVLTF.

The chain joins TRBV30 to TRBJ2-7; tentative D call: TRBD1 (5 bases). Trimming cost V 4 bases and J 1 base, with 14 bases left between them. Germline V CDR1 and CDR2: GTSNPN, SVGIG (reference sequence). The CDR3 is made up of 14 amino acids. The CDR3 is CAWTGAPLSYEQYF. DNA of the CDR3: TGTGCCTGGACTGGGGCGCCTCTTTCCTACGAGCAGTACTTC. Variable domain in full (rest from reference TRBV30 and TRBJ2-7): SQTIHQWPATLVQPVGSPLSLECTVEGTSNPNLYWYRQAAGRGLQLLFYSVGIGQISSEVPQNLSASRPQDRQFILSSKKLLLSDSGFYLCAWTGAPLSYEQYFGPGTRLTVT.

The chain uses TRBV5-4 and TRBJ2-5; maybe TRBD2 (7 bases). The CDR3 has 16 amino acids. Germline V CDR1 and CDR2: SGHNT, YYREEE (reference sequence). Trimming pared 3 bases from V and 5 bases from J, leaving 20 bases between. CDR3 in DNA: TGTGCCAGCAGCTCACAAATGGGGGGGCTCAGGGAGACCCAGTACTTC. Protein: CASSSQMGGLRETQYF. Variable domain in full (rest from reference TRBV5-4 and TRBJ2-5): ETGVTQSPTHLIKTRGQQVTLRCSSQSGHNTVSWYQQALGQGPQFIFQYYREEENGRGNFPPRFSGLQFPNYSSELNVNALELDDSALYLCASSSQMGGLRETQYFGPGTRLLVL.

The V gene is TRBV9, the J gene TRBJ2-4; 10 bases are a match to TRBD2. In germline, CDR1 is SGDLS, CDR2 YYNGEE. V was pared by 3 bases and J by 7 bases, with 7 bases of the junction left unmatched. This CDR3 has 15 amino acids. CDR3 region: CASSGNLAGANIQYF. For the CDR3, the DNA is TGTGCCAGCAGCGGGAATCTAGCGGGAGCGAACATTCAGTACTTC.

The chain recombines TRBV29-1 with TRBJ1-1; D is undetermined. The CDR3 runs to 13 residues. V was clipped by 5 bases and J by 3 bases, with 13 bases between them. The V gene's germline CDR1 is SQVTM and CDR2 ANQGSEA. The DNA for the CDR3 is TGCAGCGTTTCCTCCCAAGAGTACACTGAAGCTTTCTTT. Protein sequence: CSVSSQEYTEAFF.

The J gene is TRBJ1-5, the V gene TRBV19; D possibly corresponds to TRBD1 (6 bases). The CDR3 totals 14 residues. V was trimmed by 9 bases and J by 4 bases, leaving 16 bases between them. In germline, CDR1 is LNHDA, CDR2 SQIVND (reference sequence). This chain's CDR3 is CASRFHRENQPQHF. The CDR3 coding sequence is TGTGCCAGCAGGTTTCACAGGGAGAATCAGCCCCAGCATTTT.

The rearrangement joins TRBV7-2 to TRBJ1-4; D may be TRBD1 (5 bases). This CDR3 comprises 15 residues. Trimming removed 5 bases from V and 2 bases from J, with 12 bases in between. Germline CDR1 and CDR2: SGHTA and FQGNSA. CDR3 protein: CASSTGGATNEKLFF. CDR3 in DNA: TGTGCCAGCAGCACGGGGGGAGCGACTAATGAAAAACTGTTTTTT. Looking up the rest from reference TRBV7-2 and TRBJ1-4 gives the full variable domain: GAGVSQSPSNKVTEKGKDVELRCDPISGHTALYWYRQSLGQGLEFLIYFQGNSAPDKSGLPSDRFSAERTGGSVSTLTIQRTQQEDSAVYLCASSTGGATNEKLFFGSGTQLSVL.

V gene TRBV19 combines with J gene TRBJ1-2; TRBD1 aligns across 7 bases. The CDR3 is made up of 15 amino acids. Unmatched junction bases numbered 6, after V lost 5 bases and J lost 0 bases. Germline loops: CDR1 LNHDA, CDR2 SQIVND (reference sequence). The CDR3 spells CASSYIQGTNYGYTF. The CDR3 DNA is TGTGCCAGTAGTTATATACAGGGGACTAACTATGGCTACACCTTC.

This rearrangement joins TRBV12-5 to TRBJ2-1; 11 nucleotides agree with TRBD2. The CDR3 covers 14 residues. Germline CDR1 reads LGHNT; CDR2 reads FRNRAP. Trimming cost V 4 bases and J 7 bases; bases outside gene matches: 3. DNA for the CDR3: TGTGCTAGTGGTTACGGGACTAGCGGTAATGAGCAGTTCTTC. Its translation: CASGYGTSGNEQFF.

This clone was observed a few times. The gene calls are TRBV5-1 and TRBJ2-7, with 8 nucleotides matching TRBD2. Germline CDR1 is SGHRS and CDR2 is YFSETQ. This CDR3 comprises 16 residues. V lost 1 base to trimming and J lost 1 base; unmatched junction nucleotides: 7. This chain's CDR3 is CASSLLVGRASYEQYF. In nucleotides, the CDR3 is TGCGCCAGCAGCTTGTTGGTCGGGAGGGCTTCCTACGAGCAGTACTTC. Variable domain in full (rest from reference TRBV5-1 and TRBJ2-7): KAGVTQTPRYLIKTRGQQVTLSCSPISGHRSVSWYQQTPGQGLQFLFEYFSETQRNKGNFPGRFSGRQFSNSRSEMNVSTLELGDSALYLCASSLLVGRASYEQYFGPGTRLTVT.

The chain joins TRBV4-1 to TRBJ2-1, with 10 bases identical to TRBD1. The CDR3 contains 16 residues. Germline trimming cut 1 base from V and 2 bases from J; bases unmatched to any gene: 2. Germline V gene data show CDR1 as MGHRA and CDR2 as YSYEKL. CDR3 amino acids: CASSQGGTGAYNEQFF. The CDR3 bases are TGCGCCAGCAGCCAAGGGGGGACAGGGGCCTACAATGAGCAGTTCTTC.

As for this clone: One end of the junction is discordant with germline, which a read error may explain. The V gene is TRBV7-7, the J gene TRBJ2-3; D gene ambiguous. The germline V gene has CDR1 SSHAT and CDR2 FNYEAQ (reference sequence). The CDR3 contains 14 residues. The CDR3 region has the DNA TGTGCTAGCAGCTTAGACGCGAGCACAGATACGCAGTATTTT. This sequence encodes CASSLDASTDTQYF.

The V gene is TRBV5-1, the J gene TRBJ2-5; possible D gene TRBD1, 6 bases. V was shortened by 4 bases and J by 3 bases, with 13 bases between the two germline ends. The CDR3 covers 14 residues. CDR1 and CDR2 (germline): SGHRS, YFSETQ. The CDR3 DNA is TGCGCCAGCAGCCTCCAGGGGTTTGAAGAGACCCAGTACTTC. This translates into CASSLQGFEETQYF.

The gene calls are TRBV10-3 and TRBJ1-6, with TRBD1 as a possible D gene (5 bases). The CDR3 spans 16 residues. CDR1 and CDR2 from the germline V gene are ENHRY and SYGVKD. The germline V and J ends were trimmed by 6 bases and 5 bases, with 17 bases remaining between them. CDR3: CAIRPSPGNNNSPLHF. The CDR3 DNA sequence: TGTGCCATCAGGCCCTCGCCAGGGAATAATAATTCACCCCTCCACTTT.

The chain carries TRBV5-5 and TRBJ1-1; 8 bases are shared with TRBD1. The germline CDR1 and CDR2 sequences are SGHKS and YYEKEE (reference sequence). After removal of 3 bases from V and 11 bases from J, the junction contained 6 bases not matched to a gene. This CDR3 is built from 12 residues. CDR3 in DNA: TGTGCCAGCAGCTCGGACAGGGTGAGGGCTTTCTTT. Its translation is CASSSDRVRAFF.

The chain links TRBV4-1 to TRBJ1-1, with D maybe TRBD1 (5 bases). Trimming took off 3 bases at V and 0 bases at J, with 11 bases between the two ends. This CDR3 region has 15 residues. Germline V lookup: CDR1 MGHRA, CDR2 YSYEKL. CDR3 region: CASSQGRTLNTEAFF. DNA of the CDR3: TGCGCCAGCAGCCAGGGGCGGACACTGAACACTGAAGCTTTCTTT.

The chain has TRBV19 and TRBJ1-1, with D unclear. CDR1 is LNHDA and CDR2 is SQIVND in the germline V gene (reference sequence). V gave up 1 base and J gave up 4 bases, with 13 bases separating them. This CDR3 region has 15 residues. The CDR3 nucleotides read TGTGCCAGTAGTATAGGTCGGGTTGGAAGCACTGAAGCTTTCTTT. As protein: CASSIGRVGSTEAFF.

The chain couples TRBV7-6 to TRBJ2-2; the match to TRBD2 covers 12 bases. CDR3 length: 16 residues. Trimming took 5 bases from V and 3 from J; bases not matched to a gene: 4. CDR1 and CDR2 from the germline V gene are SGHVS and FNYEAQ. The CDR3 spells CASSRLAGGDTGELFF. In nucleotides, the CDR3 is TGTGCCAGCAGCCGTCTAGCGGGGGGGGACACCGGGGAGCTGTTTTTT.

The chain carries TRBV19 and TRBJ2-7; tentative D call: TRBD1 (5 bases). This CDR3 contains 14 residues. V was trimmed by 3 bases and J by 3 bases, leaving 12 bases between them. Looked up from germline, CDR1 is LNHDA and CDR2 is SQIVND (reference sequence). DNA of the CDR3: TGTGCCAGTAGTATCGACAGTTGGAACTACGAGCAGTACTTC. It is translated as CASSIDSWNYEQYF.

The gene calls are TRBV27 and TRBJ2-3; the match to TRBD2 covers 11 bases. The germline gives CDR1 MNHEY, CDR2 SMNVEV (reference sequence). V lost 6 bases, J lost 5 bases, and 7 bases stayed unmatched. The CDR3 loop spans 15 amino acids. The CDR3 coding sequence is TGTGCCAGCAGACTAGCGGGGGCTACAGTAGATACGCAGTATTTT. It translates to CASRLAGATVDTQYF.

This chain links TRBV27 with TRBJ2-7; 11 bases are shared with TRBD2. CDR1 is MNHEY, CDR2 SMNVEV, per germline (reference sequence). The V and J ends lost 0 bases and 2 bases, in that order; junction bases with no gene match: 9. The CDR3 has 18 amino acids. The chain's CDR3 is CASSLSGLAGHFTYEQYF. The CDR3 coding sequence is TGTGCCAGCAGTTTATCAGGACTAGCGGGTCACTTTACCTACGAGCAGTACTTC.

V is TRBV14 and J is TRBJ2-3, with 9 bases fitting TRBD2. Germline lookup yields CDR1 SGHDN and CDR2 FVKESK. Trimming cost V 4 bases and J 1 base; bases outside gene matches: 3. The CDR3 length is 15 residues. As DNA, the CDR3 is TGTGCCAGCAGCCGAGTAGCGGGAGGCACAGATACGCAGTATTTT. This sequence encodes CASSRVAGGTDTQYF.

V usage is TRBV5-1 and J usage is TRBJ2-3; the match to TRBD1 covers 8 bases. Germline V gene data show CDR1 as SGHRS and CDR2 as YFSETQ. V lost 3 bases to trimming and J lost 4 bases; unmatched junction nucleotides: 7. This CDR3 has 15 amino acids. DNA for the CDR3: TGCGCCAGCAGCTGGACAGGGTCAGTGGCAGATACGCAGTATTTT. Translation gives CASSWTGSVADTQYF.

The chain uses TRBV7-9 and TRBJ1-1; 8 positions agree with TRBD1. The CDR3 is made up of 17 amino acids. The junction had 12 bases not matched to a gene; V was cut back by 6 bases and J by 0 bases. Germline CDR1 reads SEHNR; CDR2 reads FQNEAQ (reference sequence). Here the CDR3 DNA reads TGTGCCAGCAGTTCAGGACAGGGCCACTCAATGAACACTGAAGCTTTCTTT. Amino acid sequence: CASSSGQGHSMNTEAFF.